This T cell receptor (beta chain) appears in the sequencing data of a study of shared clonotypes between healthy human individuals. Across the study: Donors consisted of a couple of women and a few men between 18 and 49.

This clone is a singleton in its sample. Each PCR replicate from the sorted subsets contained around 0.2 ug DNA, which is 25,000 to 30,000 T cell genomes. Profiling relied on immunoSEQ multiplex PCR, and the TCRdb table lists in-frame clones only, not all of them. The profile shows 600,000 to 750,000 clones, over 60% of them singletons. This clonotype was sampled from a woman in her twenties or thirties in good health. Sequencing input: memory CD4+ T cells sorted from blood. The sample's subset: CD45RA-negative fraction.

This CDR3 reads CASSLAIQDTQYF. The CDR3 nucleotides read TGCGCCAGCAGCTTGGCCATTCAAGATACGCAGTATTTT. The chain is built from TRBV5-1 and TRBJ2-3; the D is unclear. This CDR3 spans 13 amino acids. The V end lost 0 bases, the J end lost 5 bases, and 7 bases lay between the germline ends. From germline, CDR1 is SGHRS and CDR2 YFSETQ.